The text below deals with one T cell receptor beta chain. Antigen specificity is unknown. The data derive from a study of T cells in pancreatic ductal adenocarcinoma. Findings and limits, study-wide: No significant tumor-blood clonality difference; means were about 0.12 and 0.073. Tumor samples had fewer productive templates and 7.5 to 9.5-fold fewer unique clonotypes than blood. Tumors hold more CD45RO+ effector T cells, which may bias toward lower diversity.

V shed 5 bases and J 1 base; nucleotides not matched to a gene: 7. This CDR3 is built from 16 residues. Per the germline V gene, CDR1 is MDHEN and CDR2 is SYDVKM. No neoadjuvant therapy was given to the selected pancreatic ductal adenocarcinoma patients before their surgery. The repertoire was sequenced with immunoSEQ multiplex PCR; TCRdb's copy has only in-frame clones and lacks some. The sample records over 85,000 clones, roughly 96% being singletons. This TCR was recovered from a human donor with pancreatic ductal adenocarcinoma. The source material was PBMCs. The genes are TRBV28 and TRBJ2-7; 11 bases map to TRBD2. In DNA form, the CDR3 reads TGTGCCAGCAGTACCTCGGGACTAGCGGATTCCTACGAGCAGTACTTC. Residues: CASSTSGLADSYEQYF.